This TCR beta chain was recorded in a study of cytomegalovirus exposure and HLA in healthy donors. Germline trimming cut 5 bases from V and 2 bases from J; bases unmatched to any gene: 2. The CDR3 runs to 14 residues. Germline values: CDR1 LNHDA, CDR2 SQIVND (reference sequence). PCR used 60 Vbeta primers and 13 Jbeta primers. Libraries were prepared by immunoSEQ multiplex PCR; TCRdb keeps only in-frame clonotypes and omits some of them. The data show over 150,000 clones, over 70% seen once. The V gene is TRBV19, the J gene TRBJ2-5; 10 bases line up with TRBD1. Sequenced: PBMCs. The receptor was isolated from a man aged 30 to 45 in good health and CMV-seronegative. CDR3 sequence: CASSQDRGQETQYF. The CDR3 DNA follows: TGTGCCAGTAGTCAGGACAGGGGGCAAGAGACCCAGTACTTC.